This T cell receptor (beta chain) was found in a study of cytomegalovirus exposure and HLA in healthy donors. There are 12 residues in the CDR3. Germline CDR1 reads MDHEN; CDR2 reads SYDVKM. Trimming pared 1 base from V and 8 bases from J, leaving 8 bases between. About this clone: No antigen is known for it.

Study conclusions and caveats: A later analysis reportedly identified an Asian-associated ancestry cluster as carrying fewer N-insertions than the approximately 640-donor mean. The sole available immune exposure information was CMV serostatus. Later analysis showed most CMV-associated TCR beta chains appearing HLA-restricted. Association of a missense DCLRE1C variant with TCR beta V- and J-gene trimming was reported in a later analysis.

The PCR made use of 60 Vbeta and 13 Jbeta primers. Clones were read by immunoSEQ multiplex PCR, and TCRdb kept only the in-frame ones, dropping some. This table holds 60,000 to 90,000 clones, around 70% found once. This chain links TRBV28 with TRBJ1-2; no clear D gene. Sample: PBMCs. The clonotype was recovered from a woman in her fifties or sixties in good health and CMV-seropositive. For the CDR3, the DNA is TGTGCCAGCAGTTTATCCGGGAAGGGCTACACCTTC. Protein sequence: CASSLSGKGYTF.